The rows below give T cell receptor beta chains drawn from one sample of a study of T-cell reconstitution after alpha-beta-depleted transplantation in children. TCRdb ran MiXCR on the PCR reads and lists one entry per CDR3 protein. The sample records roughly 790,000 distinct CDR3 sequences, roughly 16% being singletons. The sample here was PBMCs, mostly from graft donor cells, taken 360 days after TCRalphabeta/CD19-depleted stem cell transplant. The receptors here all came from a male patient between 5 and 17 years old who had a stem cell transplant for acute lymphoblastic leukemia, so the T cells may come from the graft donor. The CDR3 runs from the conserved cysteine through the conserved F or W. The order of the fields is D gene, V gene, J gene, clone size, CDR3 protein, CDR3 DNA. The D gene is left open where the match is weak. Expanded clones are given a class, and other clones once, few, many or no size at all.

>TRBD2|TRBV7-9|TRBJ2-3|many
CASSPRTSGKADTQYF
TGTGCCAGCAGTCCCAGGACTAGCGGGAAGGCAGATACGCAGTATTTT
>-|TRBV12-3/TRBV12-4|TRBJ2-3|few
CASRGNLGADTQYF
TGTGCCAGCAGGGGGAACCTGGGGGCAGATACGCAGTATTTT
>-|TRBV20-1|TRBJ1-3|many
CSAPESGSSGNTIYF
TGCAGTGCTCCCGAGAGCGGAAGCTCTGGAAACACCATATATTTT
>TRBD2|TRBV5-1|TRBJ2-1|-
CASSLAPSGMEYNEQFF
TGCGCCAGCAGCTTGGCTCCTAGCGGGATGGAATACAATGAGCAGTTCTTC
>TRBD1|TRBV13|TRBJ2-1|few
CASSSRTHRGLIYNEQFF
TGTGCCAGCAGCTCCCGTACGCACAGGGGGCTAATATACAATGAGCAGTTCTTC
>-|TRBV4-1|TRBJ1-2|few
CASSQEGLKGYTF
TGCGCCAGCAGCCAAGAGGGATTAAAGGGCTACACCTTC
>-|TRBV29-1|TRBJ1-1|many
CSQVRVHTGSPINTEAFF
TGCAGCCAAGTGCGTGTCCACACGGGCAGTCCCATCAACACTGAAGCTTTCTTT
>TRBD1|TRBV10-3|TRBJ2-1|-
CAISERGRRNEQFF
TGTGCCATCAGTGAGAGGGGGCGCCGCAATGAGCAGTTCTTC
>-|TRBV5-1|TRBJ1-4|few
CASGLRGTNEKLFF
TGCGCCAGCGGCCTGAGGGGGACTAATGAAAAACTGTTTTTT
>-|TRBV23-1|TRBJ2-2|few
CASSQPPLGPANTGELFF
TGCGCCAGCAGTCAACCCCCTCTGGGGCCCGCGAACACCGGGGAGCTGTTTTTT
>-|TRBV7-3|TRBJ2-3|few
CASSPPWTDTQYF
TGTGCCAGCAGCCCCCCCTGGACGGATACGCAGTATTTT
>-|TRBV10-1|TRBJ2-7|few
CASRRASRREQYF
TGCGCCAGCAGGAGGGCCTCAAGAAGGGAGCAGTACTTC
>TRBD2|TRBV12-3/TRBV12-4|TRBJ2-1|many
CASSPRTSGTYNEQFF
TGCGCCAGCAGCCCCAGGACTAGCGGGACCTACAATGAGCAGTTCTTC
>-|TRBV5-1|TRBJ2-5|few
CASSSTGRGTQYF
TGCGCCAGCAGCTCCACCGGAAGAGGGACCCAGTACTTC
>TRBD1|TRBV5-1|TRBJ1-1|few
CASSPGTERNTEAFF
TGCGCCAGCAGCCCTGGGACAGAAAGGAACACTGAAGCTTTCTTT
>TRBD2|TRBV3-1|TRBJ2-7|few
CASSQDVPFSSGLGDEQYF
TGTGCCAGCAGCCAAGATGTCCCCTTCTCTAGCGGACTAGGGGACGAGCAGTACTTC
>TRBD1|TRBV5-1|TRBJ2-4|many
CASSLVAGGENIQYF
TGCGCCAGCAGCTTGGTGGCAGGGGGCGAAAACATTCAGTACTTC
>-|TRBV27|TRBJ2-3|-
CAARGVPPTDTQYF
TGTGCCGCTAGGGGGGTGCCCCCGACAGATACGCAGTATTTT
>-|TRBV27|TRBJ2-4|-
CASREFNENIQYF
TGTGCCAGCAGAGAATTCAACGAAAACATTCAGTACTTC
>-|TRBV12-5|TRBJ2-5|-
CASGSRGVASETQYF
TGTGCTAGTGGTTCGCGCGGGGTAGCGTCGGAGACCCAGTACTTC
>-|TRBV10-3|TRBJ2-3|-
CAIRRDLHTDTQYF
TGTGCCATCAGAAGGGACTTGCACACAGATACGCAGTATTTT
>TRBD2|TRBV5-1|TRBJ2-1|many
CASSFGLAGSYNEQFF
TGCGCCAGCAGCTTCGGGCTAGCGGGATCCTACAATGAGCAGTTCTTC
>-|TRBV4-1|TRBJ2-3|-
CATRGSWGDTQYF
TGCGCCACCAGGGGTTCTTGGGGAGATACGCAGTATTTT
>-|TRBV7-3|TRBJ1-1|few
CASSLNGGEWNTEAFF
TGTGCCAGCAGCTTAAATGGCGGGGAATGGAACACTGAAGCTTTCTTT
>-|TRBV7-9|TRBJ1-1|-
CASTQGKTEAFF
TGTGCCAGCACCCAGGGGAAGACTGAAGCTTTCTTT
>TRBD2|TRBV11-2|TRBJ2-1|-
CASSPGARLAGGGSYNEQFF
TGTGCCAGCAGCCCCGGGGCCCGGCTAGCGGGAGGAGGTTCCTACAATGAGCAGTTCTTC
>TRBD2|TRBV4-1|TRBJ2-5|few
CASRHVTSDRETQYF
TGCGCCAGCAGGCATGTAACTAGCGACCGGGAGACCCAGTACTTC
>-|TRBV14|TRBJ2-2|few
CASSQSRTVSWEDTGELFF
TGTGCCAGCAGCCAATCCAGGACAGTGAGCTGGGAGGACACCGGGGAGCTGTTTTTT
>-|TRBV27|TRBJ2-2|few
CASSLSQAFGELFF
TGTGCCAGCAGTTTATCGCAGGCGTTCGGGGAGCTGTTTTTT
>-|TRBV4-1|TRBJ2-5|few
CASSHPRGTQYF
TGCGCCAGCAGCCACCCCCGGGGGACCCAGTACTTC
>TRBD1|TRBV5-1|TRBJ2-7|-
CASSFGQAPIYEQYF
TGCGCCAGCAGCTTCGGACAGGCCCCCATCTACGAGCAGTACTTC
>TRBD2|TRBV6-5|TRBJ2-1|-
CASSYLGGRHEQFF
TGTGCCAGCAGTTATCTCGGCGGGAGACATGAGCAGTTCTTC
>-|TRBV12-3/TRBV12-4|TRBJ2-1|many
CASTPGGGSDEQFF
TGTGCCAGCACCCCCGGGGGCGGGTCGGATGAGCAGTTCTTC
>-|TRBV24-1|TRBJ1-2|-
CATSDPPWTGKGGYTF
TGTGCCACCAGTGATCCCCCTTGGACGGGCAAAGGTGGCTACACCTTC
>-|TRBV4-2|TRBJ2-3|few
CACRSGNTDTQYF
TGTGCCTGTCGTAGCGGCAACACAGATACGCAGTATTTT
>TRBD1|TRBV4-2|TRBJ1-2|few
CATRDRGNYGYTF
TGTGCCACCAGAGACAGGGGCAACTATGGCTACACCTTC
>-|TRBV29-1|TRBJ1-1|-
CSVEGGRRKAFF
TGCAGCGTTGAAGGGGGCCGAAGGAAAGCTTTCTTT
>-|TRBV5-1|TRBJ2-5|-
CASRRDPTQETQYF
TGCGCCAGCAGAAGGGACCCAACCCAAGAGACCCAGTACTTC
>-|TRBV29-1|TRBJ1-2|-
CSAETGTYGYTF
TGCAGCGCCGAGACGGGGACCTATGGCTACACCTTC
>TRBD2|TRBV19|TRBJ2-7|few
CASSIGRGLGYEQYF
TGTGCCAGTAGTATCGGGAGGGGACTGGGATACGAGCAGTACTTC
>-|TRBV5-6|TRBJ2-2|few
CASSLAWDTPNTGELFF
TGTGCCAGCAGCTTGGCTTGGGACACACCGAACACCGGGGAGCTGTTTTTT
>TRBD1|TRBV7-3|TRBJ2-1|-
CASSRGQGKGEQFF
TGTGCCAGCAGCCGGGGACAGGGGAAGGGTGAGCAGTTCTTC
>TRBD2|TRBV5-1|TRBJ2-1|once
CASSRELAGAYNEQFF
TGCGCCAGCAGCCGGGAACTAGCGGGAGCCTACAATGAGCAGTTCTTC